A single sample gave rise to the 24 T cell receptor beta chains below, sequenced in a study of PD-1 blockade in mismatch repair-deficient tumors. Sequenced by immunoSEQ multiplex PCR; TCRdb stores in-frame clones only, minus some. The sample has approximately 38,000 clones, 85% seen once. Here the sequenced sample was peripheral blood, taken approximately 78 weeks after starting pembrolizumab. The receptors originated from an adult with mismatch repair-deficient cancer.

The genes are TRBV18 and TRBJ2-7, with D tentatively TRBD1 (5 bases). Germline CDR1 KGHSH, CDR2 LQKENI. This CDR3 is 13 amino acids long. V lost 3 bases, J lost 2 bases, and 8 bases lay in between. CDR3 in amino acids: CASSPGRAYEQYF. The CDR3 region has the DNA TGTGCCAGCTCACCGGGGCGAGCCTACGAGCAGTACTTC. Full variable domain (missing parts from reference TRBV18 and TRBJ2-7): NAGVMQNPRHLVRRRGQEARLRCSPMKGHSHVYWYRQLPEEGLKFMVYLQKENIIDESGMPKERFSAEFPKEGPSILRIQQVVRGDSAAYFCASSPGRAYEQYFGPGTRLTVT.

This clone occurred once. V gene TRBV7-9 combines with J gene TRBJ2-7; possibly TRBD1 for D (5 bases). Germline V gene lookup returns CDR1 SEHNR and CDR2 FQNEAQ (reference sequence). This CDR3 is built from 16 residues. Between the trimmed V and J ends, which lost 2 bases and 2 bases, there was a span of 16 bases. The CDR3 sequence: CASSLIQGFGAYEQYF. The CDR3, as DNA: TGTGCCAGCAGCTTAATCCAGGGATTTGGGGCCTACGAGCAGTACTTC. Filled out from reference TRBV7-9 and TRBJ2-7, the complete variable domain reads DTGVSQNPRHKITKRGQNVTFRCDPISEHNRLYWYRQTLGQGPEFLTYFQNEAQLEKSRLLSDRFSAERPKGSFSTLEIQRTEQGDSAMYLCASSLIQGFGAYEQYFGPGTRLTVT.

This rearrangement joins TRBV2 to TRBJ1-2; D not resolved. The CDR3 consists of 14 residues. CDR1 and CDR2 from the germline V gene are SNHLY and FYNNEI. V was shortened by 7 bases and J by 7 bases, with 19 bases between the two germline ends. In nucleotides, the CDR3 is TGTGCCAGCACCGAGGAACCTTGGGGTGGTGGCTACACCTTC. Protein: CASTEEPWGGGYTF.

The genes are TRBV7-8 and TRBJ2-3, with 7 bases matching TRBD1. This CDR3 is built from 16 residues. J gave up 0 bases and V 7 bases, and 10 bases lay outside the gene matches. Germline V gene data show CDR1 as SGHVS and CDR2 as FQNEAQ. The chain's CDR3 is CASTYKGQSSTDTQYF. The DNA for the CDR3 is TGTGCCAGCACCTATAAGGGACAGAGTAGCACAGATACGCAGTATTTT.

This clone appeared a few times. This sequence joins TRBV5-4 and TRBJ2-7, with 9 bases fitting TRBD1. There are 16 residues in the CDR3. Germline lookup yields CDR1 SGHNT and CDR2 YYREEE (reference sequence). V lost 4 bases and J lost 6; bases outside the gene matches: 14. CDR3: CASSPGGTGKPPEQYF. For the CDR3, the DNA is TGTGCCAGCAGCCCGGGCGGGACAGGGAAACCCCCCGAGCAGTACTTC.

This clone showed up just once. This chain joins TRBV12-5 and TRBJ2-5; TRBD1 is a possible D gene (5 bases). This CDR3 has 16 residues. Germline assignment: CDR1 LGHNT and CDR2 FRNRAP. The V end lost 0 bases, the J end lost 5 bases, and 16 bases lay between the germline ends. The CDR3: CASGLVQVGRMETQYF. Written as DNA, the CDR3 is TGTGCTAGTGGTTTGGTACAGGTGGGAAGGATGGAGACCCAGTACTTC.

The rearrangement links TRBV19 to TRBJ1-1; maybe TRBD1 (6 bases). This CDR3 has 14 residues. The germline gives CDR1 LNHDA, CDR2 SQIVND (reference sequence). Trimming stripped 5 bases from V and 0 bases from J, with 10 bases between. CDR3 loop: CASSLQGLNTEAFF. In DNA, the CDR3 is TGTGCCAGTAGTTTACAGGGCCTGAACACTGAAGCTTTCTTT.

In DNA form, the CDR3 reads TGCGCCAGCAGCCCGGCACCCAGGGGTCGTGTCTATGGCTACACCTTC. This codes for CASSPAPRGRVYGYTF. The V gene is TRBV5-1, the J gene TRBJ1-2; possible D gene TRBD1, 6 bases. V was cut by 4 bases and J by 4 bases, with 20 bases left in between. The germline gives CDR1 SGHRS, CDR2 YFSETQ. The CDR3 consists of 16 residues.

The genes are TRBV7-2 and TRBJ2-7, with 11 bases that match TRBD1. V was pared by 4 bases and J by 2 bases, with 4 bases of the junction left unmatched. This CDR3 region has 15 residues. Germline V gene lookup returns CDR1 SGHTA and CDR2 FQGNSA. In nucleotides, the CDR3 is TGTGCCAGCAGCTGGGGGACAGGGGGGCCCTACGAGCAGTACTTC. The encoded protein is CASSWGTGGPYEQYF.

The V gene is TRBV28, the J gene TRBJ2-7; D may be TRBD1 (6 bases). The length of the CDR3 is 12 residues. Per the germline V gene, CDR1 is MDHEN and CDR2 is SYDVKM. Trimming shortened V by 7 bases and J by 4 bases, and 11 bases separated the two germline ends. The CDR3 DNA reads TGTGCCAGCACTCGGGACATTTACGAGCAGTACTTC. Translated: CASTRDIYEQYF. The variable domain in full, completed from reference TRBV28 and TRBJ2-7, reads DVKVTQSSRYLVKRTGEKVFLECVQDMDHENMFWYRQDPGLGLRLIYFSYDVKMKEKGDIPEGYSVSREKKERFSLILESASTNQTSMYLCASTRDIYEQYFGPGTRLTVT.

The rearrangement uses TRBV4-2 and TRBJ1-5; 8 nucleotides align to TRBD1. V lost 2 bases to trimming and J lost 8 bases; unmatched junction nucleotides: 5. This CDR3 has 14 amino acids. Per the germline V gene, CDR1 is LGHNA and CDR2 is YNFKEQ. CDR3 DNA sequence: TGTGCCAGCAGCCAAAGGACAGGGTTTGAGCCCCAGCATTTT. This codes for CASSQRTGFEPQHF.

V usage is TRBV7-6 and J usage is TRBJ2-3, with 9 positions matching TRBD1. There are 16 residues in the CDR3. Germline V gives CDR1 SGHVS, CDR2 FNYEAQ. The V and J ends lost 5 bases and 2 bases, in that order; junction bases with no gene match: 8. This CDR3 is CASSNNRGPNTDTQYF. The CDR3 coding sequence is TGTGCCAGCAGCAACAACAGGGGGCCTAACACAGATACGCAGTATTTT.

V and J are TRBV19 and TRBJ1-3; tentative D call: TRBD1 (6 bases). The length of the CDR3 is 15 residues. Looked up from germline, CDR1 is LNHDA and CDR2 is SQIVND (reference sequence). The V gene lost 8 bases and the J gene lost 1 base, with 15 bases spanning the gap. CDR3 DNA sequence: TGTGCCAGTTATTCCCAGGGGTCTTCTGGAAACACCATATATTTT. This sequence encodes CASYSQGSSGNTIYF.

The chain employs TRBV13 and TRBJ2-6, with no clear D. The germline gives CDR1 PRHDT, CDR2 FYEKMQ (reference sequence). Trimming removed 0 bases at V and 0 bases at J, with 6 bases between. This CDR3 is 16 amino acids long. The CDR3 DNA sequence: TGTGCCAGCAGCTTAGGGGGATACTCTGGGGCCAACGTCCTGACTTTC. Translated: CASSLGGYSGANVLTF.

As concerns this clone: The junction does not match germline at one end; this may be a read error. The chain has TRBV7-7 and TRBJ2-5; TRBD1 aligns across 11 bases. The CDR3 extends over 14 amino acids. Germline CDR1 is SSHAT and CDR2 is FNYEAQ (reference sequence). The chain's CDR3 is CASSPGQGEETQYF. In nucleotides, the CDR3 is TGTGCTAGCAGCCCGGGACAGGGGGAAGAGACCCAGTACTTC.

The V gene is TRBV23-1, the J gene TRBJ1-2; TRBD1 might be the D (6 bases). TRBV23-1 is designated an ORF whose function remains uncertain. Trimming stripped 0 bases from V and 7 bases from J, with 21 bases between. The CDR3 length is 17 residues. Here the CDR3 reads CASSQSLVNREGGGYTF. CDR3 bases: TGCGCCAGCAGTCAATCGTTAGTCAACAGGGAGGGAGGTGGCTACACCTTC.

The chain has TRBV6-6 and TRBJ1-1, with TRBD1 matching 8 bases. This CDR3 spans 13 amino acids. Germline V gives CDR1 MNHNY, CDR2 SVGAGI (reference sequence). V was clipped by 10 bases and J by 3 bases; unmatched bases: 7. CDR3 nucleotide sequence: TGTGCCACCCTAGGACAGGGTTACACTGAAGCTTTCTTT. Its translation: CATLGQGYTEAFF.

V is TRBV9 and J is TRBJ2-7; D is undetermined. Germline V gene data show CDR1 as SGDLS and CDR2 as YYNGEE. The CDR3 sequence is 12 residues long. The V end lost 3 bases, the J end lost 3 bases, and 7 bases lay between the germline ends. In DNA form, the CDR3 reads TGTGCCAGCAGCGCAAATGGCTACGAGCAGTACTTC. It encodes CASSANGYEQYF.

The rearrangement joins TRBV19 to TRBJ2-5; 10 bases match TRBD2. In germline, CDR1 is LNHDA, CDR2 SQIVND (reference sequence). This CDR3 has 18 residues. J lost 1 base, V lost 3 bases, and 11 bases had no gene match. CDR3 region: CASSMGGPGLATQETQYF. CDR3 nucleotides: TGTGCCAGTAGTATGGGGGGGCCGGGACTAGCGACCCAAGAGACCCAGTACTTC.

The V and J genes are TRBV30 and TRBJ1-1; D perhaps matches TRBD1 (5 bases). Per germline, CDR1 GTSNPN and CDR2 SVGIG (reference sequence). Trimming cost V 3 bases and J 2 bases, with 13 bases left between them. The CDR3 length is 14 residues. This CDR3 is CAWRVTTDNTEAFF. CDR3 nucleotide sequence: TGTGCCTGGAGGGTTACGACAGACAACACTGAAGCTTTCTTT.

The V gene is TRBV19, the J gene TRBJ1-1; D is unclear. This CDR3 contains 14 residues. The V end was cut by 7 bases, the J end by 0 bases, with 12 bases between. Looked up from germline, CDR1 is LNHDA and CDR2 is SQIVND (reference sequence). The CDR3 protein is CASTNPEMNTEAFF. Written as DNA, the CDR3 is TGTGCCAGTACCAACCCTGAGATGAACACTGAAGCTTTCTTT.

The V and J genes are TRBV15 and TRBJ2-7; tentative D call: TRBD2 (6 bases). Per germline, CDR1 LNHNV and CDR2 YYDKDF (reference sequence). CDR3 length: 17 amino acids. Trimming shortened V by 0 bases and J by 0 bases, and 15 bases separated the two germline ends. The CDR3 DNA follows: TGTGCCACCAGCAGAGAAGATACGGGAGCCCCCTCCTACGAGCAGTACTTC. Residues: CATSREDTGAPSYEQYF.

The J gene is TRBJ2-7, the V gene TRBV6-1; maybe TRBD1 (7 bases). Trimming took 5 bases from V and 5 from J, leaving 16 bases between them. Germline V gene data show CDR1 as MNHNS and CDR2 as SASEGT. The CDR3 has 14 amino acids. The chain's CDR3 is CASSTLRGVHEQYF. The CDR3 DNA follows: TGTGCCAGCAGTACCCTCAGGGGGGTCCACGAGCAGTACTTC.

This chain connects TRBV4-2 to TRBJ2-5; D is unresolved. In germline, CDR1 is LGHNA, CDR2 YNFKEQ. Trimming took 5 bases from V and 2 from J, leaving 3 bases between them. The CDR3 is 11 amino acids. The CDR3 sequence: CASSEQETQYF. The CDR3 coding sequence is TGTGCCAGCAGCGAACAAGAGACCCAGTACTTC.